Listed below are T cell receptor beta chains from one sample, sequenced in a study of CDR3 diversity in severe acne. TCRdb independently ran MiXCR on the PCR reads; one entry per CDR3 protein. The sample shows more than 85,000 distinct CDR3 sequences, about 50% of them seen only once. The material sequenced was blood. The source of these receptors is a male donor in good health, serving as a control. Both conserved end residues are part of each CDR3. Fields, in order: V gene, D gene, clone size, J gene, CDR3 protein, CDR3 DNA. D genes are given only for firm matches. Only some rows state a clone size, as once, few, many or a class for expanded clones.

V gene: TRBV20-1; D gene: NA; clone size: few; J gene: TRBJ2-5; CDR3 protein: CSAREVGGGETQYF; CDR3 DNA: TGCAGTGCTAGAGAAGTTGGGGGAGGTGAGACCCAGTACTTC
V gene: TRBV20-1; D gene: TRBD1; clone size: NA; J gene: TRBJ2-7; CDR3 protein: CSAPRGQGAYEQYF; CDR3 DNA: TGCAGTGCTCCACGGGGACAGGGGGCGTACGAGCAGTACTTC
V gene: TRBV7-8; D gene: NA; clone size: many; J gene: TRBJ1-2; CDR3 protein: CASSLDDDRGGYGYTF; CDR3 DNA: TGTGCCAGCAGCTTAGATGATGACAGAGGGGGCTATGGCTACACCTTC
V gene: TRBV4-1; D gene: NA; clone size: many; J gene: TRBJ1-1; CDR3 protein: CASSPYTNTEAFF; CDR3 DNA: TGCGCCAGCAGCCCTTACACGAACACTGAAGCTTTCTTT
V gene: TRBV9; D gene: NA; clone size: many; J gene: TRBJ1-1; CDR3 protein: CASSVEESLPPEAFF; CDR3 DNA: TGTGCCAGCAGCGTAGAAGAATCTTTGCCTCCCGAAGCTTTCTTT
V gene: TRBV27; D gene: NA; clone size: NA; J gene: TRBJ2-5; CDR3 protein: CACSLLGLAETQYF; CDR3 DNA: TGTGCCTGCAGTTTATTAGGGCTAGCCGAGACCCAGTACTTC
V gene: TRBV29-1; D gene: TRBD1; clone size: NA; J gene: TRBJ1-2; CDR3 protein: CSVVPGQGFGYTF; CDR3 DNA: TGCAGCGTTGTCCCGGGACAGGGTTTTGGCTACACCTTC
V gene: TRBV19; D gene: NA; clone size: few; J gene: TRBJ1-5; CDR3 protein: CASSMYWVRNQPQHF; CDR3 DNA: TGTGCCAGTAGTATGTATTGGGTTCGCAATCAGCCCCAGCATTTT
V gene: TRBV29-1; D gene: NA; clone size: NA; J gene: TRBJ2-7; CDR3 protein: CSVEGRTPGEQYF; CDR3 DNA: TGCAGCGTTGAAGGGCGGACCCCTGGCGAGCAGTACTTC
V gene: TRBV12-3/TRBV12-4; D gene: NA; clone size: NA; J gene: TRBJ2-1; CDR3 protein: CASTNDGLNEQFF; CDR3 DNA: TGTGCCAGCACTAACGACGGATTAAATGAGCAGTTCTTC
V gene: TRBV5-1; D gene: NA; clone size: many; J gene: TRBJ1-1; CDR3 protein: CASSLGGIPEAFF; CDR3 DNA: TGCGCCAGCAGCTTGGGGGGGATCCCTGAAGCTTTCTTT
V gene: TRBV4-1; D gene: NA; clone size: many; J gene: TRBJ1-1; CDR3 protein: CASSQGENSNTEAFF; CDR3 DNA: TGCGCCAGCAGCCAAGGGGAGAACTCGAACACTGAAGCTTTCTTT
V gene: TRBV10-3; D gene: NA; clone size: few; J gene: TRBJ2-7; CDR3 protein: CAISEAGVEQYF; CDR3 DNA: TGTGCCATCAGTGAAGCGGGCGTCGAGCAGTACTTC
V gene: TRBV10-3; D gene: NA; clone size: few; J gene: TRBJ1-5; CDR3 protein: CASGIQGSNQPQHF; CDR3 DNA: TGTGCCAGCGGAATTCAGGGGAGCAATCAGCCCCAGCATTTT
V gene: TRBV2; D gene: NA; clone size: NA; J gene: TRBJ2-3; CDR3 protein: CASSVLSVGQETQYF; CDR3 DNA: TGTGCCAGCAGTGTACTTAGCGTCGGCCAAGAAACGCAGTATTTT
V gene: TRBV10-3; D gene: NA; clone size: NA; J gene: TRBJ2-7; CDR3 protein: CAISESAGTYEQYF; CDR3 DNA: TGTGCCATCAGTGAGTCAGCGGGTACCTACGAGCAGTACTTC
V gene: TRBV20-1; D gene: TRBD2; clone size: NA; J gene: TRBJ2-1; CDR3 protein: CSARPGLEIAWQFF; CDR3 DNA: TGCAGTGCTAGACCCGGACTAGAGATAGCGTGGCAGTTCTTC
V gene: TRBV20-1; D gene: NA; clone size: few; J gene: TRBJ1-1; CDR3 protein: CSARSTGKPNTEAFF; CDR3 DNA: TGCAGTGCTAGGAGTACGGGCAAACCCAACACTGAAGCTTTCTTT
V gene: TRBV29-1; D gene: NA; clone size: many; J gene: TRBJ2-7; CDR3 protein: CSVGVYEQYF; CDR3 DNA: TGCAGCGTTGGCGTCTACGAGCAGTACTTC
V gene: TRBV28; D gene: TRBD1; clone size: few; J gene: TRBJ1-6; CDR3 protein: CASRIGGYNSPLHF; CDR3 DNA: TGTGCCAGCAGGATAGGGGGCTACAATTCACCCCTCCACTTT
V gene: TRBV6-5; D gene: TRBD1; clone size: NA; J gene: TRBJ2-3; CDR3 protein: CASSTGANTGTQYF; CDR3 DNA: TGTGCCAGCAGTACAGGGGCCAACACAGGTACGCAGTATTTT
V gene: TRBV10-3; D gene: TRBD1; clone size: NA; J gene: TRBJ2-7; CDR3 protein: CASGDQGERYF; CDR3 DNA: TGTGCCAGCGGAGATCAGGGGGAGAGGTACTTC